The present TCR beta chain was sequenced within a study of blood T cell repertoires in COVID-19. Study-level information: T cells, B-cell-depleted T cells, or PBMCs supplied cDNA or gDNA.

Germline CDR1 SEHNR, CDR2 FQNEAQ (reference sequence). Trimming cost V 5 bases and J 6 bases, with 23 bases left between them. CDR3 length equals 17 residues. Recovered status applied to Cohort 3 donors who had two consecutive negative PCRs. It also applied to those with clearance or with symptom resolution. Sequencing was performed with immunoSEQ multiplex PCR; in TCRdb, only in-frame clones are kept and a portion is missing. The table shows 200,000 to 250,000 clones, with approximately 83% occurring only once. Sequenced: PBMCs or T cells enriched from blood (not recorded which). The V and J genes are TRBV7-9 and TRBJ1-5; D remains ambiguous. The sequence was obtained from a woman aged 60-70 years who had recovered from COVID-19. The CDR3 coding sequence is TGTGCCAGCAGCCCCCTGGGAGGAGGGATAGTCAGTCAGCCCCAGCATTTT. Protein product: CASSPLGGGIVSQPQHF.